These 26 T cell receptor delta chains share one sample of origin, sequenced in a study of γδ T cells in repeated Plasmodium falciparum infection. Flow sorting of PBMC yielded separate Vgamma9/Vdelta2+ and Vdelta2-negative gammadelta T cell populations for bulk repertoire analysis. TCRdb reanalysed the multiplex PCR reads with CATT. Among tens of thousands of delta-chain clones listed, around 1.6% were seen once. The specimen was gamma-delta T cells from blood. These receptors were taken from a pool of human donors (malaria-infected and uninfected, not separated).

This clone was seen only a few times. A far bigger clonotype differs at one base, so this is likely a read error. The sample contains more than one DNA sequence encoding this CDR3. J is TRDJ3 and V is TRDV2; 9 positions match TRDD3. TCRdb offers no J gene call, so here the DNA was matched to germline to obtain one. This CDR3 has 17 residues. Germline lookup yields CDR1 GEAIGNYY and CDR2 EKD. The CDR3: CACDGTGGTWDTRQMFF. The CDR3 DNA is TGTGCCTGTGATGGTACTGGGGGAACCTGGGACACCCGGCAGATGTTTTTC.

In this sample, this clone turned up a few times. TCRdb has a much larger clone's protein, which differs at residue 10 from the translation of this DNA, likely because of a read error; what is shown is the protein translated from the DNA. The genes are TRDV2 and TRDJ1; TRDD3 might be the D (7 bases). TCRdb leaves out the J gene; it was filled in here by matching the DNA to germline. Between the trimmed V and J ends, which lost 3 bases and 0 bases, there was a span of 28 bases. The length of the CDR3 is 20 residues. Germline CDR1 is GEAIGNYY and CDR2 is EKD. Here the CDR3 reads CACDEAFPRRGTGDTDKLIF. DNA for the CDR3: TGTGCCTGTGACGAAGCCTTCCCTCGCAGGGGTACTGGGGACACCGATAAACTCATCTTT.

V and J are TRDV2 and TRDJ1; TRDD3 matches at 12 bases. No J gene is reported in TCRdb; it was inferred here by comparing the DNA with germline. V dropped 0 bases and J dropped 0; count of bases not matched to a gene: 13. CDR1 is GEAIGNYY, CDR2 EKD, per germline. This CDR3 contains 20 residues. The CDR3 protein is CACDTVWLGDTLTDTDKLIF. The CDR3 DNA follows: TGTGCCTGTGACACCGTCTGGCTGGGGGATACGCTTACGGACACCGATAAACTCATCTTT.

This clone appeared a few times. Since a far larger clone is one base different, this is likely a read error. This sample also contains other DNA sequences that code for the same CDR3. The chain has TRDV1 and TRDJ1, with D unclear. Germline V lookup: CDR1 TSWWSYY, CDR2 QGS. The CDR3 extends over 16 amino acids. With 3 bases removed from V and 3 bases from J, the gap between germline ends came to 17 bases. The CDR3 DNA is TGTGCTCTTGGGGAGCTTGTGCTAGGGAGGGCCGATAAACTCATCTTT. Amino acid sequence: CALGELVLGRADKLIF.

This clone has a handful of counts. A far larger clone lies a single base away; this is likely a read error. Other DNA sequences of this sample code for an identical CDR3. V is TRDV1 and J is TRDJ1, with D perhaps matching TRDD3 (5 bases). TCRdb gives no J gene; it was assigned here by matching the DNA to germline. The CDR3 is made up of 19 amino acids. In germline, CDR1 is TSWWSYY, CDR2 QGS. Trimming shortened V by 7 bases and J by 7 bases, and 34 bases separated the two germline ends. The CDR3 reads CALASALRLGAPPAGKLIF. DNA for the CDR3: TGTGCTCTTGCGTCAGCACTCCGTCTTGGGGCCCCTCCTGCGGGTAAACTCATCTTT.

This clone has a handful of counts. The protein held in TCRdb is that of a much larger clone and does not match this DNA's translation at residue 16, likely because of a read error; the protein shown is translated from the DNA. The J gene is uncalled and the V gene is TRDV1; TRDD3 was called by the table and not checked on the DNA. Germline-derived CDR1 and CDR2 are TSWWSYY and QGS. The CDR3 length is 17 residues. This CDR3 is CALGELAWIPYTDKLTF. CDR3 nucleotide sequence: TGTGCTCTTGGGGAACTGGCTTGGATACCGTACACCGATAAACTCACCTTT.

For this clone: No DNA is shown, since the ends of the CDR3 on it are uncertain; the CDR3 is the one TCRdb lists. The J gene has no call, while the V gene is TRDV1; the D call TRDD3 from the table was never checked on the DNA. The CDR3 adds up to 19 amino acids, both ends counted. Germline V gene lookup returns CDR1 TSWWSYY and CDR2 QGS. The CDR3: CALGEKGLGRWGYTDKLIF.

With regard to this clone: It is likely a read error: a sequence one base away is far more abundant. Other DNA sequences in the sample encode the same CDR3. The V gene was identified as TRDV1, while no J gene was called; the table's D gene call, TRDD3, was not cross checked with the DNA. Germline V CDR1 and CDR2: TSWWSYY, QGS. The CDR3 is 26 amino acids. DNA for the CDR3: TGTGCTCTTGGGGGGATTAGGTGCATAGCTGCACCAAATGCCGGGGGCGATTTACCTGGGGATACGGAGCTCATCTTT. Protein: CALGGIRCIAAPNAGGDLPGDTELIF.

This clone was seen ten or more times. CDR3 sequence reads: CACDTVRAGGALITQGADKLIF. The CDR3 DNA is TGTGCCTGTGACACCGTCCGAGCTGGGGGAGCATTAATAACCCAAGGTGCCGATAAACTCATCTTT. V and J are TRDV2 and TRDJ1; 8 bases are a match to TRDD3. TCRdb leaves out the J gene; it was filled in here by matching the DNA to germline. The CDR3 sequence is 22 residues long. Germline V gene sequence: CDR1 GEAIGNYY, CDR2 EKD. V trimming: 0 bases; J trimming: 3 bases; junction bases outside the gene matches: 26.

In its sample, this clone was seen many times. A much larger clone is a single base away; this may be a read error. This CDR3 is also generated by other DNA sequences in the sample. The chain employs TRDV1 and TRDJ1; 10 bases are a match to TRDD3. Looked up from germline, CDR1 is TSWWSYY and CDR2 is QGS. The CDR3 consists of 23 residues. V shed 0 bases, J shed 0 bases, and the junction held 22 bases outside the gene matches. The CDR3 bases are TGTGCTCTTGGGGAACTATTGGCCTGTGGGGTGGGGGATACAAGCCGGTACACCGATAAACTCATCTTT. It codes for CALGELLACGVGDTSRYTDKLIF.

To note about this clone: One base separates it from a far larger clone, so it is likely a read error. Other DNA sequences from this sample encode an identical CDR3 as well. V usage is TRDV1 and J usage is TRDJ1, with 12 bases fitting TRDD3. V dropped 3 bases and J dropped 1; count of bases not matched to a gene: 30. The V gene's germline CDR1 is TSWWSYY and CDR2 QGS. CDR3 size: 25 residues. The CDR3 loop reads CALGDLFPPSTWGIRSIATTDKLIF. The CDR3 DNA reads as TGTGCTCTTGGGGACCTCTTCCCTCCAAGTACCTGGGGGATACGCAGTATCGCCACCACCGATAAACTCATCTTT.

In the case of this clone: This probably arose from a read error, given a far larger clone one base away. Within the sample, other DNA sequences also encode this same CDR3. The J gene is TRDJ1, the V gene TRDV3; 11 nucleotides align to TRDD3. The CDR3 loop spans 19 amino acids. CDR1 and CDR2 from the germline V gene are TVYSNPD and GDNSRS (reference sequence). The CDR3 region is CAFRLPLCTGGYPTDKLIF. The CDR3 region has the DNA TGTGCCTTTCGCCTTCCCCTATGTACTGGGGGATATCCGACCGACAAACTCATCTTT.

This clone came up a few times. A far bigger clonotype differs at one base, so this is likely a read error. Other DNA sequences of this sample code for an identical CDR3. The chain combines TRDV1 with TRDJ1; 7 bases are a match to TRDD3. No J gene is reported in TCRdb; it was inferred here by comparing the DNA with germline. The germline CDR1 and CDR2 sequences are TSWWSYY and QGS. CDR3 length equals 13 residues. In DNA form, the CDR3 reads TGTGCTCTCGGGGAACTTCCGGGGATAAAACTCATCTTT. This sequence encodes CALGELPGIKLIF.

This clone was found many times. It is likely a read error: a sequence one base away is far more abundant. Other DNA sequences in the same sample also yield this CDR3. The chain carries TRDV1 and TRDJ1; TRDD3 agrees at 12 bases. The J gene, absent from TCRdb, was called here by matching the DNA to germline. Germline CDR1 reads TSWWSYY; CDR2 reads QGS. The CDR3 has 17 residues. CDR3 loop: CALGIIWGIRYTDKLIF. The DNA for the CDR3 is TGCGCTCTTGGAATTATCTGGGGGATACGTTACACCGATAAACTCATCTTT.

The sample holds a few counts of this clone. TCRdb attributes to this sequence the protein of a much larger clone, which differs from the DNA translation at residue 6; a read error is likely, and the protein displayed is translated from the DNA. The V gene is TRDV1; the J gene was not called; the DNA was not compared with TRDD3, the D call given in the table. Per germline, CDR1 TSWWSYY and CDR2 QGS. The CDR3 is 18 amino acids. The CDR3 loop reads CALGAALPTGYGPAGLIF. CDR3 nucleotide sequence: TGTGCTCTTGGGGCCGCTCTTCCTACGGGATACGGACCCGCTGGGCTCATCTTT.

A word on this clone: Translating this DNA gives a protein that differs at residue 15 from the TCRdb one, which belongs to a much larger clone; a read error is likely, and the protein shown is this translation. The V gene call reads TRDV1; no J gene was called. Looked up from germline, CDR1 is TSWWSYY and CDR2 is QGS. This CDR3 is 17 amino acids long. The CDR3 coding sequence is TGTGCTCTTGGGGAAAACCTCCTCTCCTGGGACACCCGACAGGTGTTTTTC. Translation: CALGENLLSWDTRQVFF.

This clone was observed a few times. Other DNA sequences in the same sample also yield this CDR3. This chain links TRDV1 with TRDJ1; TRDD3 might be the D (5 bases). V gave up 4 bases and J gave up 9 bases, with 27 bases separating them. The CDR3 contains 17 residues. Germline-derived CDR1 and CDR2 are TSWWSYY and QGS. DNA of the CDR3: TGTGCTCTTGGGGGACAAGTACTTCGGCGGGAGATTGGGGAACTCATCTTT. This sequence encodes CALGGQVLRREIGELIF.

This clone has a handful of counts. The mismatch at residue 11 between this DNA's translation and the TCRdb protein of a much larger clone likely reflects a read error; the protein shown is translated from the DNA. J is TRDJ1 and V is TRDV1; TRDD3 agrees at 12 bases. The V and J ends lost 4 bases and 6 bases, in that order; junction bases with no gene match: 9. The CDR3 has 16 amino acids. The germline gives CDR1 TSWWSYY, CDR2 QGS. The CDR3, as DNA: TGTGCTCTTGGGGTTACGATACTGGGGGATACCTATAAACTCATCTTT. The encoded protein is CALGVTILGDTYKLIF.

This clone has only a few counts. Since a far larger clone is one base different, this is likely a read error. Additional DNA sequences in this sample encode the identical CDR3. V usage is TRDV2 and J usage is TRDJ1; no reliable D call. The V gene's germline CDR1 is GEAIGNYY and CDR2 EKD. The CDR3 extends over 15 amino acids. This CDR3 is CACDTRSLYTDKLIF. CDR3 in DNA: TGTGCCTGTGACACACGTTCTTTGTACACTGATAAACTCATCTTT.

This clone was counted between two and nine times. Only one base separates this from a far larger clonotype, so it likely reflects a read error. This CDR3 is also generated by other DNA sequences in the sample. The rearrangement links TRDV1 to TRDJ1; 10 bases are shared with TRDD3. With 0 bases clipped from V and 6 bases from J, the junction kept 16 bases outside the gene matches. The CDR3 spans 19 residues. CDR1 is TSWWSYY, CDR2 QGS, per germline. In nucleotides, the CDR3 is TGTGCTCTTGGGGAACTCAGGTCTCCCTTACTGGGGGATCCACATAAACTCATCTTT. As protein: CALGELRSPLLGDPHKLIF.

In this sample, this clone turned up a few times. Only one base separates this from a far larger clonotype, so it likely reflects a read error. This same CDR3 is encoded by further DNA sequences in the sample. The chain joins TRDV1 to TRDJ1; D call uncertain. In the absence of a J gene in TCRdb, the DNA was matched to germline to assign it here. Germline CDR1 is TSWWSYY and CDR2 is QGS. This CDR3 region has 13 residues. Trimming shortened V by 4 bases and J by 4 bases, and 10 bases separated the two germline ends. CDR3 sequence (DNA): TGTGCTCTTGGGGCATCGCCACACGATAAACTCATCTTT. The encoded protein is CALGASPHDKLIF.

This clone was seen repeatedly, ten times or more. The translation of this DNA and the TCRdb protein of a much larger clone differ at residue 9, probably owing to a read error; the protein shown here is translated from the DNA. V usage is TRDV1 and J usage is TRDJ1, with 8 nucleotides matching TRDD3. The CDR3 totals 17 residues. V lost 6 bases to trimming and J lost 0 bases; unmatched junction nucleotides: 12. CDR1 is TSWWSYY, CDR2 QGS, per germline. This chain's CDR3 is CALGIIWGTRYTDKLIF. CDR3 DNA sequence: TGTGCTCTTGGAATTATCTGGGGGACACGTTACACCGATAAACTCATCTTT.

For this clone: The protein in TCRdb stems from a much larger clone and differs at residue 5 from this DNA's translation, likely a read error; here the protein is translated from the DNA. The chain couples TRDV1 to TRDJ1; weak D call: TRDD3 (8 bases). The J gene, missing from TCRdb, was assigned here through DNA to germline matching. Trimming took 4 bases from V and 2 from J, leaving 41 bases between them. The germline gives CDR1 TSWWSYY, CDR2 QGS. The CDR3 runs 24 residues. The CDR3 DNA reads as TGTGCTCTTGGGGTTCGCAAGGCCTTCCTTTCCTCGTACTGGGGGTCCCGAGGAACCGATAAACTCATCTTT. Translating gives CALGVRKAFLSSYWGSRGTDKLIF.

In this sample, this clone turned up many times. V usage is TRDV3 and J usage is TRDJ2, with 7 bases identical to TRDD3. The CDR3 length is 16 residues. V shed 4 bases, J shed 4 bases, and the junction held 15 bases outside the gene matches. From germline, CDR1 is TVYSNPD and CDR2 GDNSRS (reference sequence). The CDR3 sequence: CASLRVGGTTTAQLFF. In DNA form, the CDR3 reads TGTGCCTCCCTACGGGTTGGGGGAACCACGACAGCACAACTCTTCTTT.

This clone was seen a few times. A read error likely explains why the TCRdb protein, taken from a much larger clone, differs from this DNA's translation at residue 16; the protein shown is translated from the DNA. The chain uses TRDV1 and TRDJ1; 9 bases are a match to TRDD3. Trimming took 5 bases from V and 0 from J; bases not matched to a gene: 25. Germline V gene lookup returns CDR1 TSWWSYY and CDR2 QGS. The CDR3 totals 22 residues. In DNA form, the CDR3 reads TGTGCTCTTGGGCCCCTGGAATTCCTTCGATCTATACTGGGGGACCACACCGATAAACTCATCTTT. Amino acid sequence: CALGPLEFLRSILGDHTDKLIF.

Points on this clone: The mismatch at residue 15 between this DNA's translation and the TCRdb protein of a much larger clone likely reflects a read error; the protein shown is translated from the DNA. The chain couples TRDV1 to TRDJ1; 7 nucleotides match TRDD3. The J gene is absent in TCRdb and was assigned here via DNA matching to germline. Germline V gives CDR1 TSWWSYY, CDR2 QGS. This CDR3 region has 19 residues. CDR3 sequence (DNA): TGTGCTCTTGGGGACTCCCATCGAAGTGGATACGTATACACCAATAAACTCATCTTT. Translating it yields CALGDSHRSGYVYTNKLIF.